The rows below give T cell receptor beta chains drawn from one sample of a study of blood T cell repertoires in COVID-19. TCRdb's table, derived via immunoSEQ multiplex PCR, lists solely in-frame clones and lacks some. The sample yields fewer than 500,000 clones, roughly 87% seen once. Specimen: PBMCs or T cells enriched from blood (not recorded which). The receptors originated from a young woman who had recovered from COVID-19. CDR3s include the opening cysteine and the closing phenylalanine or tryptophan. Each record gives: V gene, J gene, clone size, D gene, CDR3 DNA, CDR3 protein. The D gene is left open where the match is weak. Clone size, where shown, is once, few, many, or a class for clones that have expanded.

TRBV5-1	TRBJ2-1	-	TRBD2	TGCGCCAGCAGCTCCACTAGCGGGGCGTTCTCCTACAATGAGCAGTTCTTC	CASSSTSGAFSYNEQFF
TRBV30	TRBJ1-2	-	-	TGTGCCTGGATCGGCGGCACTTTTAGCTATGGCTACACCTTC	CAWIGGTFSYGYTF
TRBV18	TRBJ1-1	once	-	TGTGCCAGCTCACCACCCGGCAGGGCGGACACTGAAGCTTTCTTT	CASSPPGRADTEAFF
TRBV3-1/TRBV3-2	TRBJ1-2	-	-	TGTGCCAGCAGCCGGGGAGGGCCCCTGGCGCGGGGCTACACCTTC	CASSRGGPLARGYTF
TRBV9	TRBJ1-3	-	-	TGTGCCAGCAGCGTCGGGTGGTCTGGAAACACCATATATTTT	CASSVGWSGNTIYF
TRBV10-3	TRBJ2-1	-	-	TGTGCCATCAGTCCTCCTCTAAGCTCCTACAATGAGCAGTTCTTC	CAISPPLSSYNEQFF
TRBV7-2	TRBJ2-3	-	TRBD2	TGTGCCAGCAGCCCGGGGGGGGATCGTGGGGATACGCAGTATTTT	CASSPGGDRGDTQYF
TRBV24-1	TRBJ1-1	-	TRBD1	TGTGCCACCAGAACAGGGGGAGAAGGCACTGAAGCTTTCTTT	CATRTGGEGTEAFF
TRBV5-1	TRBJ2-7	-	-	TGCGCCAGCAGCCGACTGGCGGAGGGAACGACCTACGAGCAGTACTTC	CASSRLAEGTTYEQYF
TRBV7-9	TRBJ2-3	-	TRBD1	TGTGCCAGCAGCGTCGACAGGGCTAGCACAGATACGCAGTATTTT	CASSVDRASTDTQYF
TRBV9	TRBJ2-6	-	TRBD1	TGTGCCAGCAGCGTACTAAACCCGGGACAGGGGGGGCCTGGGGCCAACGTCCTGACTTTC	CASSVLNPGQGGPGANVLTF
TRBV4-1	TRBJ1-2	few	TRBD1	TGCGCCAGCAGCCGAGTTGCCCGGGACAGGGGTGGAAGCTATGGCTACACCTTC	CASSRVARDRGGSYGYTF
TRBV19	TRBJ1-1	-	TRBD1	TGTGCCAGTAGCCCCTCCCGGGACAGGAGTTCTGAAGCTTTCTTT	CASSPSRDRSSEAFF
TRBV2	TRBJ1-2	once	TRBD1	TGTGCCGGACGGACAGGGCTTATCCATGGCTACACCTTC	CAGRTGLIHGYTF
TRBV30	TRBJ1-2	-	-	TGTGCCTGCCTGGGTCGGCAGCAGGCTAACTATGGCTACACCTTC	CACLGRQQANYGYTF
TRBV4-1	TRBJ2-7	-	TRBD2	TGCGCCAGCAGCCAACTATCAATAGCGGGCCTAACCTACGAGCAGTACTTC	CASSQLSIAGLTYEQYF